This TCR beta chain came from a study of T cells in Graves' hyperthyroidism and ophthalmopathy. Germline V lookup: CDR1 MGHRA, CDR2 YSYEKL. The CDR3 length is 15 residues. The germline V and J ends were trimmed by 1 base and 8 bases, with 15 bases remaining between them. Amplification of TCR beta CDR3 regions used RNA as the template. RT-PCR in the first round (using the HTBI primer set) targeted the TCR CDR3. MiXCR, run by TCRdb on the multiplex PCR reads, gives a single entry per CDR3 protein. The table shows fewer than 800,000 distinct CDR3 sequences, with over 15% occurring only once. Notes on the study in general: In the blood, most expanded thyroid clonotypes above 0.001 appeared as well.

Comment on this clonotype: Its antigen is undetermined.

Sequencing input: blood. V usage is TRBV4-1 and J usage is TRBJ2-1; the D gene is possibly TRBD2 (5 bases). The TCR comes from a man younger than 30 with Graves' hyperthyroidism. CDR3: CASSQAETSYYEQFF. DNA for the CDR3: TGCGCCAGCAGCCAAGCGGAAACTAGTTACTATGAGCAGTTCTTC.